This TCR beta chain was sequenced in a study of somatic mutations in cytotoxic T cells in rheumatoid arthritis. By positive magnetic bead selection, CD4+ and CD8+ cells were isolated, and their purity was checked by flow cytometry. In germline, CDR1 is SGHAT, CDR2 FQNNGV. The CDR3 spans 14 residues. V dropped 2 bases and J dropped 4 bases, with 11 bases sitting between them. This clone has more than one count but fewer than ten. The assay was immunoSEQ multiplex PCR, and TCRdb's table has in-frame clones only and misses some. The repertoire holds 9,000 to 13,000 clones, with about 70% as singletons. V and J are TRBV11-2 and TRBJ2-5, with D hard to call. Material: CD8+ T cells sorted from blood. This TCR derives from a man aged 60 to 75 in good health. In DNA, the CDR3 is TGTGCCAGCAGCTTACTAGGATCCGCAGAGACCCAGTACTTC. Translating gives CASSLLGSAETQYF. Combining the CDR3 with reference TRBV11-2 and TRBJ2-5 gives the whole variable domain EAGVAQSPRYKIIEKRQSVAFWCNPISGHATLYWYQQILGQGPKLLIQFQNNGVVDDSQLPKDRFSAERLKGVDSTLKIQPAKLEDSAVYLCASSLLGSAETQYFGPGTRLLVL.